These T cell receptor beta chains were read from a single sample in a study of control samples from healthy donors and cancer patients. The table came from immunoSEQ multiplex PCR; TCRdb's copy has only in-frame clones and leaves some out. The sample includes 100,000 to 150,000 clones, around 90% of them seen just once. The sample comprised blood. These receptors were collected from a man aged 40-55 years in good health. Both conserved end residues are part of each CDR3. Fields, in order: V gene, J gene, CDR3 protein.

v_call: TRBV19; j_call: TRBJ2-1; cdr3_aa: CASSEPGLGGYEQFF
v_call: TRBV5-5; j_call: TRBJ1-4; cdr3_aa: CASSRTGGHNEKLFF
v_call: TRBV19; j_call: TRBJ1-6; cdr3_aa: CASSQSGGVTNSPLHF
v_call: TRBV3-1/TRBV3-2; j_call: TRBJ1-4; cdr3_aa: CASSGRQGASEKLFF
v_call: TRBV20-1; j_call: TRBJ2-5; cdr3_aa: CSASSQRGPETQYF
v_call: TRBV18; j_call: TRBJ2-7; cdr3_aa: CASSPRDYSKTEQYF
v_call: TRBV19; j_call: TRBJ2-1; cdr3_aa: CASSKTWTSSYNEQFF
v_call: TRBV6-6; j_call: TRBJ2-2; cdr3_aa: CASNWDSLRWELFF
v_call: TRBV29-1; j_call: TRBJ2-3; cdr3_aa: CSGGGFDTQYF
v_call: TRBV3-1/TRBV3-2; j_call: TRBJ1-1; cdr3_aa: CASSFRQGGVNTEAFF
v_call: TRBV5-1; j_call: TRBJ1-2; cdr3_aa: CASSLMGGRDYGYTF
v_call: TRBV3-1/TRBV3-2; j_call: TRBJ2-3; cdr3_aa: CASSPSGGAWLDTQYF
v_call: TRBV6-4; j_call: TRBJ2-1; cdr3_aa: CASSRTSGNGEQFF
v_call: TRBV9; j_call: TRBJ2-1; cdr3_aa: CASSGRDSKNEQFF
v_call: TRBV2; j_call: TRBJ1-1; cdr3_aa: CASSDRGFQGGAFF
v_call: TRBV6-5; j_call: TRBJ2-7; cdr3_aa: CASSLSPFHRDEQYF
v_call: TRBV14; j_call: TRBJ2-7; cdr3_aa: CASSQDLRYEQYF
v_call: TRBV20-1; j_call: TRBJ2-1; cdr3_aa: CSASRGSGAHNEQFF
v_call: TRBV3-1/TRBV3-2; j_call: TRBJ1-2; cdr3_aa: CASSQDRGSGYTF
v_call: TRBV3-1/TRBV3-2; j_call: TRBJ2-3; cdr3_aa: CASKIGAGGVNTQYF
v_call: TRBV27; j_call: TRBJ2-7; cdr3_aa: CASRVIRDRGHEQYF
v_call: TRBV30; j_call: TRBJ1-2; cdr3_aa: CAWRGSRYGYTF
v_call: TRBV7-3; j_call: TRBJ2-1; cdr3_aa: CASSYTTDRVSYNEQFF
v_call: TRBV7-8; j_call: TRBJ2-6; cdr3_aa: CASSLTPGTGGSGANVLTF
v_call: TRBV29-1; j_call: TRBJ1-1; cdr3_aa: CSVRQGANTEAFF
v_call: TRBV11-1; j_call: TRBJ2-5; cdr3_aa: CASSLTGRGETQYF
v_call: TRBV5-1; j_call: TRBJ2-3; cdr3_aa: CASSSGLVTDTQYF
v_call: TRBV6-6; j_call: TRBJ2-3; cdr3_aa: CATSTRGEADTQYF
v_call: TRBV7-2; j_call: TRBJ1-6; cdr3_aa: CASSLLGYNSPLHF
v_call: TRBV5-4; j_call: TRBJ2-1; cdr3_aa: CASTTPGAGGDEQFF
v_call: TRBV7-2; j_call: TRBJ1-4; cdr3_aa: CASSLFSAGRDEKLFF
v_call: TRBV30; j_call: TRBJ1-5; cdr3_aa: CAWSVPGQGNQPQHF
v_call: TRBV6-5; j_call: TRBJ1-5; cdr3_aa: CATNDWPQHF
v_call: TRBV5-1; j_call: TRBJ1-2; cdr3_aa: CASSPGTGSGGYTF
v_call: TRBV7-6; j_call: TRBJ2-7; cdr3_aa: CASSPLSGALEQYF
v_call: TRBV7-8; j_call: TRBJ1-2; cdr3_aa: CASSLGDQFYGYTF
v_call: TRBV3-1/TRBV3-2; j_call: TRBJ2-4; cdr3_aa: CASSQHHPGQGAKNIQYF
v_call: TRBV5-1; j_call: TRBJ2-2; cdr3_aa: CASSFGQFGELFF
v_call: TRBV5-1; j_call: TRBJ2-3; cdr3_aa: CASSLGQSTDTQYF
v_call: TRBV7-9; j_call: TRBJ1-6; cdr3_aa: CASSAGQTNSPLHF
v_call: TRBV24-1; j_call: TRBJ2-5; cdr3_aa: CATSGAGVETQYF
v_call: TRBV7-9; j_call: TRBJ1-1; cdr3_aa: CASTSRGQGLTEAFF
v_call: TRBV27; j_call: TRBJ1-2; cdr3_aa: CASSLRGHWGYTF
v_call: TRBV6-1; j_call: TRBJ2-4; cdr3_aa: CASSDRLAKNIQYF
v_call: TRBV29-1; j_call: TRBJ2-3; cdr3_aa: CSVDDRGLADTQYF
v_call: TRBV10-3; j_call: TRBJ1-2; cdr3_aa: CAISERQGEGYTF
v_call: TRBV6-5; j_call: TRBJ1-5; cdr3_aa: CASSSNQPQHF
v_call: TRBV27; j_call: TRBJ2-7; cdr3_aa: CASSLGQGTYEQYF
v_call: TRBV5-4; j_call: TRBJ1-4; cdr3_aa: CASSTRTGGEKLFF
v_call: TRBV6-5; j_call: TRBJ1-2; cdr3_aa: CASRGSYGYTF
v_call: TRBV12-3/TRBV12-4; j_call: TRBJ1-5; cdr3_aa: CASSLIENQPQHF
v_call: TRBV9; j_call: TRBJ1-3; cdr3_aa: CASSVEGSSGNTIYF
v_call: TRBV19; j_call: TRBJ1-5; cdr3_aa: CASSIGGQGGNQPQHF
v_call: TRBV5-1; j_call: TRBJ1-3; cdr3_aa: CASRSIVGSGNTIYF
v_call: TRBV7-9; j_call: TRBJ2-3; cdr3_aa: CASTVSDWSSTDTQYF
v_call: TRBV15; j_call: TRBJ2-7; cdr3_aa: CATSKEDRLPYEQYF